This passage covers 5 T cell receptor beta chains from one sample sequenced in a study of beta chain features in type 1 diabetes. The authors reverse transcribed all of the isolated RNA, so sequencing captured expressed TCRB transcripts. Assay used: immunoSEQ multiplex PCR; TCRdb lists only in-frame clones, some missing. The sample lists around 340,000 clones; around 20% were seen once. Material for sequencing was naive CD4+ T cells from blood. These receptors all come from a woman aged 18 to 35 in good health.

CDR3: CAWSHTTGNTEAFF. The CDR3 bases are TGTGCCTGGAGTCACACTACAGGGAACACTGAAGCTTTCTTT. The V call is TRBV30, the J call TRBJ1-1; possible D gene TRBD1, 5 bases. The germline V gene encodes CDR1 GTSNPN and CDR2 SVGIG (reference sequence). CDR3 length: 14 amino acids. V lost 2 bases to trimming and J lost 1 base, with 11 bases between them.

This clone was seen a few times. This chain's CDR3 is CASSREAFLYNEQFF. The CDR3 nucleotides read TGTGCCAGCTCACGGGAGGCCTTCCTCTACAATGAGCAGTTCTTC. The chain carries TRBV18 and TRBJ2-1; the D gene is possibly TRBD2 (6 bases). Germline loops: CDR1 KGHSH, CDR2 LQKENI. V was pared by 4 bases and J by 3 bases, with 13 bases between. The CDR3 is 15 residues long. The variable domain in full, with the rest retrieved from reference TRBV18 and TRBJ2-1, is NAGVMQNPRHLVRRRGQEARLRCSPMKGHSHVYWYRQLPEEGLKFMVYLQKENIIDESGMPKERFSAEFPKEGPSILRIQQVVRGDSAAYFCASSREAFLYNEQFFGPGTRLTVL.

The chain joins TRBV29-1 to TRBJ2-7; 9 nucleotides line up with TRBD2. CDR3 length: 14 residues. Losses at the gene ends were 7 bases for V and 1 base for J; bases not matched to a gene: 8. CDR1 is SQVTM and CDR2 is ANQGSEA in the germline V gene. The CDR3 reads CSALQRGESYEQYF. In DNA, the CDR3 is TGCAGCGCCCTTCAGCGGGGGGAATCCTACGAGCAGTACTTC.

This clone was seen a few times. The V and J genes are TRBV19 and TRBJ2-3, with 8 positions matching TRBD1. The germline gives CDR1 LNHDA, CDR2 SQIVND (reference sequence). Losses at the gene ends were 7 bases for V and 0 bases for J; bases not matched to a gene: 3. The CDR3 runs to 14 residues. CDR3 bases: TGTGCCAGTACTAACAGGGGGAGCACAGATACGCAGTATTTT. Protein product: CASTNRGSTDTQYF.

V is TRBV30 and J is TRBJ2-7; 8 bases align to TRBD2. This CDR3 is 13 amino acids long. CDR1 is GTSNPN and CDR2 is SVGIG in the germline V gene (reference sequence). With 2 bases clipped from V and 3 bases from J, the junction kept 3 bases outside the gene matches. Here the CDR3 reads CAWSRRGVYEQYF. CDR3 nucleotides: TGTGCCTGGAGTCGGCGGGGGGTCTACGAGCAGTACTTC.